The 8 T cell receptor beta chains presented below share a single source sample, sequenced in a study of T cell responses to AZD1222 COVID-19 vaccine. Generated by immunoSEQ multiplex PCR, the TCRdb table keeps only in-frame clones and is missing some. The sample includes about 86,000 clones, about nine tenths of them seen just once. Material: peripheral blood, obtained 28 days after the second AZD1222 dose. Source of these receptors: an adult who received the AZD1222 COVID-19 vaccine.

DNA for the CDR3: TGTGCCAGCAGTTCCCGGGACAGGGTGAGGGGCGGCTACACCTTC. Translated, it gives CASSSRDRVRGGYTF. The chain couples TRBV6-5 to TRBJ1-2; 9 bases align to TRBD1. The CDR3 runs 15 residues. The V and J ends lost 4 bases and 8 bases, in that order; junction bases with no gene match: 11. Germline loops: CDR1 MNHEY, CDR2 SVGAGI.

This clone was seen a handful of times. V gene TRBV28 combines with J gene TRBJ1-5; the D is unclear. V was cut by 4 bases and J by 3 bases, with 10 bases left in between. Germline V lookup: CDR1 MDHEN, CDR2 SYDVKM. The CDR3 sequence is 14 residues long. The CDR3 DNA sequence: TGTGCCAGCAGTTCTGGACGGATCAATCAGCCCCAGCATTTT. Translation gives CASSSGRINQPQHF.

This clone was detected only a few times. The gene calls are TRBV7-2 and TRBJ1-1; D ambiguous. The V end lost 5 bases, the J end lost 1 base, and 8 bases lay between the germline ends. CDR3 length: 13 amino acids. Germline lookup yields CDR1 SGHTA and CDR2 FQGNSA. The CDR3 reads CASSRGPNTEAFF. Here the CDR3 DNA reads TGTGCCAGCAGCCGAGGCCCGAACACTGAAGCTTTCTTT.

This chain joins TRBV27 and TRBJ2-5; the D is unclear. The CDR3 totals 13 residues. V dropped 6 bases and J dropped 5 bases, with 13 bases sitting between them. CDR1 is MNHEY, CDR2 SMNVEV, per germline (reference sequence). The CDR3 DNA is TGTGCCAGCAGCTCTTCGACAAGGGAGACCCAGTACTTC. This sequence encodes CASSSSTRETQYF.

This clone has only one observation. The CDR3 DNA sequence: TGTGCCAGCAGTGAACAGGGAGACGCCCACTCCCCCACCGGGGAGCTGTTTTTT. Its translation: CASSEQGDAHSPTGELFF. The chain joins TRBV6-4 to TRBJ2-2; perhaps TRBD1 as D (6 bases). Between the trimmed V and J ends, which lost 3 bases and 4 bases, there was a span of 21 bases. The CDR3 has 18 residues. The germline CDR1 and CDR2 sequences are MRHNA and SNTAGT.

This chain connects TRBV5-4 to TRBJ2-5, with D possibly TRBD1 on 6 matching bases. V shed 4 bases and J shed 0 bases, with 13 bases lying between them. The CDR3 is made up of 15 amino acids. Germline values: CDR1 SGHNT, CDR2 YYREEE (reference sequence). This chain's CDR3 is CASSPKGGHQETQYF. In nucleotides, the CDR3 is TGTGCCAGCAGCCCGAAAGGGGGACACCAAGAGACCCAGTACTTC.

V usage is TRBV7-9 and J usage is TRBJ1-2, with D possibly matching TRBD1 (6 bases). The V end was cut by 6 bases, the J end by 2 bases, with 16 bases between. CDR1 and CDR2 from the germline V gene are SEHNR and FQNEAQ (reference sequence). The CDR3 loop spans 15 amino acids. CDR3 bases: TGTGCCAGCAGTAAAACTGGACAGTCGAACTATGGCTACACCTTC. Its translation is CASSKTGQSNYGYTF.

The chain has TRBV18 and TRBJ2-1; TRBD2 aligns across 9 bases. This CDR3 has 17 residues. Germline V CDR1 and CDR2: KGHSH, LQKENI. V lost 4 bases, J lost 6 bases, and 13 bases stayed unmatched. DNA of the CDR3: TGTGCCAGCTCACAGCACGAGTTCCCTAGCGGGGCCAATGAGCAGTTCTTC. Protein product: CASSQHEFPSGANEQFF.